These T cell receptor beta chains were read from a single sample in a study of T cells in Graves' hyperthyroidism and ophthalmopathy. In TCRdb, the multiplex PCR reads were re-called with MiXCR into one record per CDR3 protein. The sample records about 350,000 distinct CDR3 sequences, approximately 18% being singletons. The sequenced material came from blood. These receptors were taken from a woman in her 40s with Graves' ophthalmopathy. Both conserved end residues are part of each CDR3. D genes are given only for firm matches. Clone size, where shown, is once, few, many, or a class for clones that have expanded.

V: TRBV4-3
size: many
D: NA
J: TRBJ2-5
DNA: TGCGCCAGCAGCCCGACACGGCAAGAGACCCAGTACTTC
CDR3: CASSPTRQETQYF

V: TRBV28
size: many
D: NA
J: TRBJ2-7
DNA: TGTGCCAGCATCATCTCGGGTTGGGGCGGCGAGCAGTACTTC
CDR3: CASIISGWGGEQYF

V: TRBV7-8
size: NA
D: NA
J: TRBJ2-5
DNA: TGTGCCAGCAGATTAATCCCGGGGGCAGAGACACAGTACTTC
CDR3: CASRLIPGAETQYF

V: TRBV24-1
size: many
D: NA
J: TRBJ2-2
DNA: TGTGCCACCAGTGATTTGCAGGGGCGAGGGATGGCCGGGGAGCTGTTTTTT
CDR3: CATSDLQGRGMAGELFF

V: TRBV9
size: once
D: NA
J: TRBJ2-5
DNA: TGTGCCAGCAGCGTAGGTGGGGGGTCGGGCCAAGAGACCCAGTACTTC
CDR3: CASSVGGGSGQETQYF

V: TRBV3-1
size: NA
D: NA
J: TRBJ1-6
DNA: TGTGCCAGCAGCCAAGTTTGGAGTCCTAATTCACCCCTCCACTTT
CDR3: CASSQVWSPNSPLHF

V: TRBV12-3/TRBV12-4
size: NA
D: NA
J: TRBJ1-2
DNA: TGTGCCAGCAGTTTCGACGGAGATTCCTATGGCTACACCTTC
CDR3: CASSFDGDSYGYTF

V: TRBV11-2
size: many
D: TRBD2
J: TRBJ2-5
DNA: TGTGCCAGCAGCGGCCTTAGGGGAGGGGTAGAGACCCAGTACTTC
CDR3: CASSGLRGGVETQYF

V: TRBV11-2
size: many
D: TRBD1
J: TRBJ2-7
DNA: TGTGCCAGCAGCTTGCATGGACAGGAAAATTACGAGCAGTACTTC
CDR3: CASSLHGQENYEQYF

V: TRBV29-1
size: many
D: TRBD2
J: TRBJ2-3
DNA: TGCAGCGTCGAGGGACTAGCTAGCGCAGATACGCAGTATTTT
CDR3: CSVEGLASADTQYF

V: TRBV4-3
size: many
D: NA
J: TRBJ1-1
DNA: TGCGCCAGCAGCCAAGAGGTGAACACTGAAGCTTTCTTT
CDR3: CASSQEVNTEAFF

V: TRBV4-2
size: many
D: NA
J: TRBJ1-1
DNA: TGTGCCAGCAGCCCAAGCAGACAGTGGTCGGATACTGAAGCTTTCTTT
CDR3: CASSPSRQWSDTEAFF

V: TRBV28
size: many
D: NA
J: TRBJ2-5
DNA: TGTGCCAGCAGTTTCCTAGACACACAAGAGACCCAGTACTTC
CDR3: CASSFLDTQETQYF

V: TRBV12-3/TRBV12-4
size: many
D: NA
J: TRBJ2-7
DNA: TGTGCCAGCAGTTTTGTAGCCTACGAGCAGTACTTC
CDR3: CASSFVAYEQYF

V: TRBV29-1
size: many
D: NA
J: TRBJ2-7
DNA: TGCAGCGTTGGTGACTCCTACGAGCAGTACTTC
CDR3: CSVGDSYEQYF

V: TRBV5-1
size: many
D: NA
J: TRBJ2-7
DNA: TGCGCCAGCAGCGTTGATAGTTACGAGCAGTACTTC
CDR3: CASSVDSYEQYF

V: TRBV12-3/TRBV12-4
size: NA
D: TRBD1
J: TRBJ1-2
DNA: TGTGCCAGCAGGCCTGAACTAGGACAGGGCGTCTATGGCTACACCTTC
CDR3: CASRPELGQGVYGYTF

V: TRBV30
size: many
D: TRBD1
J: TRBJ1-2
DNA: TGTGCCTGGAGTGTCTCGGGACAGGGGGCGGACTATGGCTACACCTTC
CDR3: CAWSVSGQGADYGYTF

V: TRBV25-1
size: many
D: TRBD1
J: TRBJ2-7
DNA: TGTGCCAGCAGTTTGGGACAGACCTACTCCTACGAGCAGTACTTC
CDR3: CASSLGQTYSYEQYF

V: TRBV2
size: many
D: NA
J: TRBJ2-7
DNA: TGTGCCAGCAGTGAAATCTGGACAAGTTACTACGAGCAGTACTTC
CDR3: CASSEIWTSYYEQYF

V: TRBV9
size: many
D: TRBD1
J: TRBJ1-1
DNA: TGTGCCAGCAGCGTAGCTCAGGGGGGGGGAGCTTTCTTT
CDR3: CASSVAQGGGAFF

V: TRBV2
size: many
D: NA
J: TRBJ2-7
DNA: TGTGCCAGCAGACAGACTGGCTACGAGCAGTACTTC
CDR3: CASRQTGYEQYF

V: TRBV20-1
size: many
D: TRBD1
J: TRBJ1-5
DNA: TGCAGTGCTAGAGACACAGGGGGCGAGAGTGGGCCCCAGCATTTT
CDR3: CSARDTGGESGPQHF

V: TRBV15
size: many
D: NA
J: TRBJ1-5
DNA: TGTGCCACCAGCAGGACCAGGGCAGGGATCAATCAGCCCCAGCATTTT
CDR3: CATSRTRAGINQPQHF

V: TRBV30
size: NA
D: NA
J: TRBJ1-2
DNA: TGTGCCTGGACAGGCAACTATGGCTACACCTTC
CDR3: CAWTGNYGYTF

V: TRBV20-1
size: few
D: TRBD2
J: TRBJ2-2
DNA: TGCAGTGCTAGCCCGGGACTAGGGCCAACCGGGGAGCTGTTTTTT
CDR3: CSASPGLGPTGELFF

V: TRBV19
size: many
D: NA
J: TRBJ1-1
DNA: TGTGCCACCCACAGGGCGGGTCGCACTGAAGCTTTCTTT
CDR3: CATHRAGRTEAFF

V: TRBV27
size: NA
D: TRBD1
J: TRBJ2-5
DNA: TGTGCCAGCAGTTCCCGACAGGGGCGTACGCAAGAGACCCAGTACTTC
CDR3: CASSSRQGRTQETQYF

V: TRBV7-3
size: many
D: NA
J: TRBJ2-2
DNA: TGTGCCAGCAGGCTCACCGGCAACACCGGGGAGCTGTTTTTT
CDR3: CASRLTGNTGELFF

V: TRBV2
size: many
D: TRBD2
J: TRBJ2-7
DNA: TGTGCCAGCAGTGGGGGACTAGCGGGTATAAGCGAGCAGTACTTC
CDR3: CASSGGLAGISEQYF

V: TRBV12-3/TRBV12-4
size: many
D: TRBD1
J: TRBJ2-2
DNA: TGTGCCAGCAGTTCCCGGACAGGGAACACCGGGGAGCTGTTTTTT
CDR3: CASSSRTGNTGELFF

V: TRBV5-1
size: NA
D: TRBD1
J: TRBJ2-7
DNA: TGCGCCAGCATCCCCGGGGACCGGGACAGGGGGTACGAGCAGTACTTC
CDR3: CASIPGDRDRGYEQYF

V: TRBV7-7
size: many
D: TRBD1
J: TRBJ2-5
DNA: TGTGCTAGCAGCTTAACGGGACAGGGAGGTCCGGAGACCCAGTACTTC
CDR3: CASSLTGQGGPETQYF

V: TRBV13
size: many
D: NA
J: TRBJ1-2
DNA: TGTGCCAGCGAATTGGGGGCCTTTAACTATGGCTACACCTTC
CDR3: CASELGAFNYGYTF

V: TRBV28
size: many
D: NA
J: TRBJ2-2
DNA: TGTGCCAGCAGTTTTGAGGACACCGGGGAGCTGTTTTTT
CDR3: CASSFEDTGELFF

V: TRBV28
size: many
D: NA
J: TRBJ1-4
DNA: TGTGCCAGCAGAACCAGGGGTTTGGCTAATGAAAAACTGTTTTTT
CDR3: CASRTRGLANEKLFF

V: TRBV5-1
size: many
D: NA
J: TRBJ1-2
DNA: TGCGCCAGCAGCTTTGACAGCAACTATGGCTACACCTTC
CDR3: CASSFDSNYGYTF

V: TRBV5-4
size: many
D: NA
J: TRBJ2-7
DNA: TGTGCCAGCAGCTTGACACGCTCCCCATGGGCCTACGAGCAGTACTTC
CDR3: CASSLTRSPWAYEQYF

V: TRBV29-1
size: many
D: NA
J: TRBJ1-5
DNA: TGCAGCGTTTCGGCCGGGCGCAATCAGCCCCAGCATTTT
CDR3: CSVSAGRNQPQHF

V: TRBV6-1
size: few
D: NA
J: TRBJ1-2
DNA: TGTGCCAGCAGAATCGGACAATACTATGGCTACACCTTC
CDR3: CASRIGQYYGYTF

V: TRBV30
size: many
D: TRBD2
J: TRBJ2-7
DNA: TGTGCCTGGAGGTCACTAGCGAAAAGCTCCTACGAGCAGTACTTC
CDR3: CAWRSLAKSSYEQYF

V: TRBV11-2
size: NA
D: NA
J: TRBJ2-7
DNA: TGTGCCAGCAGCTTTCTACCACGGATAGACTCGGGGGAGCAGTACTTC
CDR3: CASSFLPRIDSGEQYF